The 27 T cell receptor beta chains given below trace back to one sample, sequenced in a study of cytomegalovirus exposure and HLA in healthy donors. The PCR ran on 60 Vbeta and 13 Jbeta primers. TCRdb's copy holds only in-frame clones and misses some; the assay was immunoSEQ multiplex PCR. This sample carries 100,000 to 150,000 clones, less than 75% of them seen once, and the ten largest clones take around 4.2%. Sequenced input: PBMCs. These receptors came from a woman between 40 and 50 years old in good health and CMV-seronegative.

The gene calls are TRBV5-3 and TRBJ2-6, with a tentative D call TRBD1 (6 bases). TRBV5-3 is an ORF; its function is uncertain. V was trimmed by 3 bases and J by 3 bases, leaving 16 bases between them. This CDR3 comprises 17 residues. The CDR3 loop reads CARSSAVTGVGANVLTF. The CDR3 DNA is TGTGCCAGAAGCTCGGCCGTGACAGGTGTTGGGGCCAACGTCCTGACTTTC.

This chain links TRBV19 with TRBJ1-2; no clear D. Per germline, CDR1 LNHDA and CDR2 SQIVND (reference sequence). The V end lost 5 bases, the J end lost 3 bases, and 10 bases lay between the germline ends. The CDR3 runs to 13 residues. The CDR3 reads CASSREIDYGYTF. CDR3 DNA sequence: TGTGCCAGTAGTCGGGAGATCGACTATGGCTACACCTTC.

V gene TRBV7-9 combines with J gene TRBJ1-2; 9 nucleotides match TRBD1. CDR3 length: 15 residues. Per germline, CDR1 SEHNR and CDR2 FQNEAQ (reference sequence). J was trimmed by 8 bases and V by 5 bases; bases with no gene match: 12. The CDR3 spells CASSPQRGTGSGYTF. CDR3 in DNA: TGTGCCAGCAGCCCTCAACGCGGGACAGGGTCCGGCTACACCTTC.

The chain combines TRBV2 with TRBJ2-1; D is ambiguous. Germline assignment: CDR1 SNHLY and CDR2 FYNNEI. The V gene lost 7 bases and the J gene lost 1 base, with 14 bases spanning the gap. The CDR3 runs to 15 residues. The CDR3 region has the DNA TGTGCCAGCAAAGAATTAGTCTCATCCTACAATGAGCAGTTCTTC. This codes for CASKELVSSYNEQFF.

In this sample, this clone turned up a few times. This sequence joins TRBV29-1 and TRBJ2-7; 8 bases fit TRBD1. J gave up 9 bases and V 4 bases, and 26 bases lay outside the gene matches. The germline V gene has CDR1 SQVTM and CDR2 ANQGSEA. The CDR3 length is 18 residues. CDR3: CSVGMGQGALAEILVQYF. For the CDR3, the DNA is TGCAGCGTTGGTATGGGGCAGGGGGCGTTAGCCGAGATTCTCGTGCAGTACTTC.

The V and J genes are TRBV5-1 and TRBJ2-7; the match to TRBD1 covers 11 bases. V shed 4 bases, J shed 6 bases, and the junction held 3 bases outside the gene matches. This CDR3 comprises 13 residues. Germline V gene lookup returns CDR1 SGHRS and CDR2 YFSETQ. CDR3 sequence: CASSLGTGGEQYF. In nucleotides, the CDR3 is TGCGCCAGCAGCCTAGGGACAGGGGGCGAGCAGTACTTC.

Note on this clone: One end of the junction is discordant with germline, which a read error may explain. This specimen includes other DNA sequences encoding the same CDR3. The V gene is TRBV7-3, the J gene TRBJ1-2; TRBD1 matches 8 bases. CDR3 size: 13 residues. Germline values: CDR1 SGHTA, CDR2 FQGTGA. The CDR3 DNA is TGCGCCAGCAGCTGGACAGGGCAGGACGGCTACACCTTC. Translated, it gives CASSWTGQDGYTF.

In regard to this clone: A read error may account for a junction end that differs from germline. The chain is built from TRBV13 and TRBJ2-3; 7 bases map to TRBD2. This CDR3 comprises 16 residues. Germline V gene lookup returns CDR1 PRHDT and CDR2 FYEKMQ (reference sequence). The CDR3 here is CASSLGTNPSTDTQYF. In DNA, the CDR3 is TGTGCCAGCAGCCTAGGGACTAACCCCAGCACAGATACGCAGTATTTT.

This rearrangement joins TRBV10-2 to TRBJ2-3; 9 bases map to TRBD2. The CDR3 runs 17 residues. Germline trimming cut 4 bases from V and 3 bases from J; bases unmatched to any gene: 11. The germline V gene has CDR1 WSHSY and CDR2 SAAADI. CDR3 sequence reads: CASSGAGSGSFTDTQYF. The CDR3 DNA sequence: TGCGCCAGCAGTGGGGCGGGTAGCGGGAGCTTTACAGATACGCAGTATTTT.

In the case of this clone: The sample holds other DNA sequences that translate to the same CDR3. The chain is built from TRBV18 and TRBJ2-7, with D possibly being TRBD1 (6 bases). Per the germline V gene, CDR1 is KGHSH and CDR2 is LQKENI. The CDR3 loop spans 15 amino acids. V lost 1 base, J lost 0 bases, and 10 bases lay in between. CDR3 sequence: CASSPLQGSSYEQYF. The CDR3 DNA follows: TGTGCCAGCTCACCACTTCAGGGGAGCTCCTACGAGCAGTACTTC.

This clone was counted only a few times. This chain joins TRBV5-6 and TRBJ2-3; maybe TRBD2 (6 bases). Germline CDR1 and CDR2: SGHDT and YYEEEE. The CDR3 extends over 14 amino acids. V gave up 7 bases and J gave up 2 bases, with 14 bases separating them. CDR3 DNA sequence: TGTGCCAGCCGGAGGGGCCCTTCCACAGATACGCAGTATTTT. This translates into CASRRGPSTDTQYF.

V usage is TRBV7-9 and J usage is TRBJ2-1; 10 bases fit TRBD2. J lost 4 bases, V lost 5 bases, and 8 bases had no gene match. Per germline, CDR1 SEHNR and CDR2 FQNEAQ (reference sequence). CDR3 length: 16 residues. CDR3 in DNA: TGTGCCAGCAGCCCACCAGGACTAGCGGCTTACAATGAGCAGTTCTTC. Encoded protein: CASSPPGLAAYNEQFF.

The chain links TRBV19 to TRBJ1-5; D is unclear. The ends were cut back, 3 bases at V and 6 bases at J, with 9 bases in the middle. Germline V gene lookup returns CDR1 LNHDA and CDR2 SQIVND (reference sequence). The CDR3 consists of 13 residues. The CDR3 DNA reads TGTGCCAGTAGTATCTCCAGGATTCAGCCCCAGCATTTT. Translation: CASSISRIQPQHF.

The V call is TRBV7-6, the J call TRBJ2-5, with 7 bases that match TRBD2. CDR1 and CDR2 (germline): SGHVS, FNYEAQ. J gave up 3 bases and V 5 bases, and 9 bases lay outside the gene matches. The CDR3 length is 15 residues. CDR3 sequence: CASSPFWREKETQYF. The CDR3 nucleotides read TGTGCCAGCAGCCCCTTTTGGCGGGAGAAAGAGACCCAGTACTTC.

This chain links TRBV15 with TRBJ1-4, with D possibly matching TRBD1 (6 bases). Germline CDR1 and CDR2: LNHNV and YYDKDF (reference sequence). This CDR3 contains 17 residues. V lost 0 bases, J lost 7 bases, and 18 bases lay in between. CDR3 DNA sequence: TGTGCCACCAGCAGAGATCAGAGGAACAGGGTTACTGAAAAACTGTTTTTT. It specifies CATSRDQRNRVTEKLFF.

CDR3 nucleotide sequence: TGTGCCAGCAGCCCGACCGGGTGGAGGAAGCCAAGAGAGCAGTTCTTC. This gives the protein CASSPTGWRKPREQFF. The chain recombines TRBV7-2 with TRBJ2-1; possibly TRBD2 for D (5 bases). Deletions cut 5 bases from V and 10 bases from J, with 24 bases between. Germline CDR1 reads SGHTA; CDR2 reads FQGNSA. This CDR3 region has 16 residues.

The J gene is TRBJ2-7, the V gene TRBV23-1; weak D call: TRBD1 (6 bases). TRBV23-1 is recorded as an ORF, its role being uncertain. V lost 3 bases to trimming and J lost 2 bases, with 17 bases between them. The CDR3 has 16 amino acids. As DNA, the CDR3 is TGCGCCAGCAGTCATCTCGTAGGCAGGGGTACCTACGAGCAGTACTTC. Amino acids: CASSHLVGRGTYEQYF.

The rearrangement links TRBV2 to TRBJ1-1; 10 bases match TRBD1. The CDR3 runs 18 residues. Germline lookup yields CDR1 SNHLY and CDR2 FYNNEI. Trimming cost V 3 bases and J 1 base; bases outside gene matches: 11. The CDR3 loop reads CASSDGPDRGQGNTEAFF. The CDR3 DNA follows: TGTGCCAGCAGTGATGGGCCCGACAGGGGGCAAGGGAACACTGAAGCTTTCTTT.

V and J are TRBV2 and TRBJ2-5; D uncertain. The V gene lost 6 bases and the J gene lost 1 base, with 3 bases spanning the gap. Germline-derived CDR1 and CDR2 are SNHLY and FYNNEI. This CDR3 is 11 amino acids long. The CDR3 region is CASSSQETQYF. The CDR3 region has the DNA TGTGCCAGCAGCAGCCAAGAGACCCAGTACTTC. Looking up the rest from reference TRBV2 and TRBJ2-5 gives the full variable domain: EPEVTQTPSHQVTQMGQEVILRCVPISNHLYFYWYRQILGQKVEFLVSFYNNEISEKSEIFDDQFSVERPDGSNFTLKIRSTKLEDSAMYFCASSSQETQYFGPGTRLLVL.

This sequence joins TRBV11-2 and TRBJ1-1; 7 positions agree with TRBD1. Trimming cost V 5 bases and J 0 bases; bases outside gene matches: 6. Germline CDR1 reads SGHAT; CDR2 reads FQNNGV. This CDR3 has 15 residues. CDR3 residues: CASSNYRGLNTEAFF. For the CDR3, the DNA is TGTGCCAGCAGCAACTACAGGGGCCTGAACACTGAAGCTTTCTTT.

The sample holds a few counts of this clone. This chain connects TRBV6-1 to TRBJ1-4, with 7 positions matching TRBD1. The CDR3 is made up of 14 amino acids. Trimming removed 8 bases from V and 7 bases from J; junction bases left unmatched: 10. Germline assignment: CDR1 MNHNS and CDR2 SASEGT. The CDR3 protein is CASGFQGESEKLFF. The CDR3 region has the DNA TGTGCCAGCGGCTTTCAGGGGGAGTCTGAAAAACTGTTTTTT.

V and J are TRBV2 and TRBJ2-2, with no clear D. CDR3 length: 14 amino acids. V lost 5 bases to trimming and J lost 5 bases, with 12 bases between them. Germline values: CDR1 SNHLY, CDR2 FYNNEI. CDR3 loop: CASSSDRLTGELFF. The CDR3 bases are TGTGCCAGCAGTAGCGACCGGTTGACCGGGGAGCTGTTTTTT.

This chain uses TRBV11-3 with TRBJ2-2; 15 positions match TRBD2. V shed 5 bases, J shed 5 bases, and the junction held 3 bases outside the gene matches. The CDR3 is made up of 16 amino acids. Germline CDR1 SGHNT, CDR2 YENEEA. This CDR3 is CASSPGTSGGTGELFF. For the CDR3, the DNA is TGTGCCAGCAGCCCGGGGACTAGCGGGGGGACCGGGGAGCTGTTTTTT. Looking up the rest from reference TRBV11-3 and TRBJ2-2 gives the full variable domain: EAGVVQSPRYKIIEKKQPVAFWCNPISGHNTLYWYLQNLGQGPELLIRYENEEAVDDSQLPKDRFSAERLKGVDSTLKIQPAELGDSAVYLCASSPGTSGGTGELFFGEGSRLTVL.

The V and J genes are TRBV28 and TRBJ2-7, with 12 positions matching TRBD2. Trimming at V came to 7 bases and at J to 4 bases, leaving 5 bases not matched to a gene. This CDR3 comprises 14 residues. Germline V CDR1 and CDR2: MDHEN, SYDVKM. CDR3 loop: CASTGTSGRYEQYF. The DNA for the CDR3 is TGTGCCAGCACCGGGACTAGCGGGCGGTACGAGCAGTACTTC.

In its sample, this clone was seen once. The V gene is TRBV15, the J gene TRBJ2-6, with TRBD1 as a possible D gene (6 bases). From germline, CDR1 is LNHNV and CDR2 YYDKDF (reference sequence). Trimming took off 6 bases at V and 0 bases at J, with 15 bases between the two ends. This CDR3 has 17 residues. DNA for the CDR3: TGTGCCACCAGTTCGCCAGGGGTTAGCTCTGGGGCCAACGTCCTGACTTTC. It codes for CATSSPGVSSGANVLTF.

The V call is TRBV19, the J call TRBJ1-3; D unclear. The CDR3 consists of 16 residues. Trimming removed 6 bases at V and 0 bases at J, with 15 bases between. Germline CDR1 is LNHDA and CDR2 is SQIVND (reference sequence). CDR3 loop: CASSNHRGNSGNTIYF. The CDR3 DNA follows: TGTGCCAGTAGCAACCACCGCGGCAACTCTGGAAACACCATATATTTT.

This clone was observed a single time. The chain couples TRBV4-2 to TRBJ2-7; 8 positions match TRBD1. V shed 0 bases, J shed 6 bases, and the junction held 10 bases outside the gene matches. Germline CDR1 is LGHNA and CDR2 is YNFKEQ. The CDR3 contains 16 residues. The CDR3 here is CASSQERRQGAGEQYF. The CDR3 DNA follows: TGTGCCAGCAGCCAAGAACGGAGGCAGGGGGCTGGCGAGCAGTACTTC.